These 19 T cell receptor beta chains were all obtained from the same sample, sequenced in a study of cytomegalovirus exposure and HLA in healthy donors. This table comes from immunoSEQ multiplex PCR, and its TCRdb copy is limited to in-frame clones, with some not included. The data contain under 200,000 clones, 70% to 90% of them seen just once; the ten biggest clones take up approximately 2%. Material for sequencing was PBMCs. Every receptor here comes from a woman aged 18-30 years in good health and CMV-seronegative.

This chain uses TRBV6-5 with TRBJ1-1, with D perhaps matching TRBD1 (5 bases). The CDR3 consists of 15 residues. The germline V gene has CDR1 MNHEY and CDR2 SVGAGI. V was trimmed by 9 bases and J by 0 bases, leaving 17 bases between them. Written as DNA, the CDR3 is TGTGCCAGTGAGCGGGGGGAGGGCCTGAACACTGAAGCTTTCTTT. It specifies CASERGEGLNTEAFF.

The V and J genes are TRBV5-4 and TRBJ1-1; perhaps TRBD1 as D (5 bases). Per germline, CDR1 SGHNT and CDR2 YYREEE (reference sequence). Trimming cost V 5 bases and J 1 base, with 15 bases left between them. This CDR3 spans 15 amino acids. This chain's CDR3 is CASRPLAGTNTEAFF. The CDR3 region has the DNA TGTGCCAGCAGACCACTAGCAGGGACGAACACTGAAGCTTTCTTT.

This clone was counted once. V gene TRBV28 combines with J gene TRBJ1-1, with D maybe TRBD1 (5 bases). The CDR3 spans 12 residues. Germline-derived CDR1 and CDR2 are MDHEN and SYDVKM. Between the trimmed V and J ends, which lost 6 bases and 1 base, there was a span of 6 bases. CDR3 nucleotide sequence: TGTGCCAGCAGGGGGGGGAACACTGAAGCTTTCTTT. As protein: CASRGGNTEAFF.

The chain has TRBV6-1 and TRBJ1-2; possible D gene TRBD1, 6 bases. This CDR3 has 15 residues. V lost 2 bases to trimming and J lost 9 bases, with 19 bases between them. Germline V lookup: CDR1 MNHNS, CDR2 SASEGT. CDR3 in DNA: TGTGCCAGCAGTGAATTAGGGCAGGGGCTAAGACGCTACACCTTC. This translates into CASSELGQGLRRYTF.

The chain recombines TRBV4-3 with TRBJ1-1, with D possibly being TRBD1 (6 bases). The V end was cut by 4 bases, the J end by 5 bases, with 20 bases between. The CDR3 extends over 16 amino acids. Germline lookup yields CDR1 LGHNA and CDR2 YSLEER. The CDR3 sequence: CASSPTGWRFRTEAFF. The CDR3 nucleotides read TGCGCCAGCAGCCCCACAGGGTGGCGGTTTAGGACTGAAGCTTTCTTT.

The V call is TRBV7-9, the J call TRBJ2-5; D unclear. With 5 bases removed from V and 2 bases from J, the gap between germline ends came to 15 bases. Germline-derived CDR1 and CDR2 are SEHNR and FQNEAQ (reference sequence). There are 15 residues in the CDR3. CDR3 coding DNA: TGTGCCAGCAGCCCCCCATTAGCCGGGCAAGAGACCCAGTACTTC. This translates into CASSPPLAGQETQYF.

The CDR3 sequence: CASRTFVSSYNEQFF. The DNA of the CDR3 is TGTGCCAGCAGGACATTTGTAAGCTCCTACAATGAGCAGTTCTTC. The V gene is TRBV6-5, the J gene TRBJ2-1, with D unclear. This CDR3 spans 15 amino acids. Germline CDR1 MNHEY, CDR2 SVGAGI. The germline V and J ends were trimmed by 6 bases and 0 bases, with 12 bases remaining between them.

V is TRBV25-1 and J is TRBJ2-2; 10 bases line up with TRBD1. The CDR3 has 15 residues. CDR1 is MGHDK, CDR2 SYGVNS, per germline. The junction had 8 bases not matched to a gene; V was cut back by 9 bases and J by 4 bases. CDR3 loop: CASTPGQGFTGELFF. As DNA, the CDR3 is TGTGCCAGTACCCCGGGACAGGGGTTCACCGGGGAGCTGTTTTTT.

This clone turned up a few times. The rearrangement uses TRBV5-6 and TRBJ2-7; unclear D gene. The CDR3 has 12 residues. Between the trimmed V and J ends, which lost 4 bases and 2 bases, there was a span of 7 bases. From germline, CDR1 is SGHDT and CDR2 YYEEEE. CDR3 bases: TGTGCCAGCAGCAAACAGACCTACGAGCAGTACTTC. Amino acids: CASSKQTYEQYF.

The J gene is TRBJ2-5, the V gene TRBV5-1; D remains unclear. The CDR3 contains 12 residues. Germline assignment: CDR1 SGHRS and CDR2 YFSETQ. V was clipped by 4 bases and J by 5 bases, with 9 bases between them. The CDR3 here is CASSPSWETQYF. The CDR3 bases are TGCGCCAGCAGCCCGAGCTGGGAGACCCAGTACTTC.

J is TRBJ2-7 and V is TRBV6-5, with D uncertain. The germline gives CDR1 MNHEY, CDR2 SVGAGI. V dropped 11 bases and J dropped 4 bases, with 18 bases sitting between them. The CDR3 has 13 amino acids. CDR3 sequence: CALSRQWAYEQYF. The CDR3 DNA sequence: TGTGCCTTAAGCCGGCAGTGGGCTTACGAGCAGTACTTC.

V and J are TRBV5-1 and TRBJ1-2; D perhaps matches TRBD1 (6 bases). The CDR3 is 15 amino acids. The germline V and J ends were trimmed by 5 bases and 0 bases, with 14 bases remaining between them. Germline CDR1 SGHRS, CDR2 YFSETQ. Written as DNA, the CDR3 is TGCGCCAGCAGGCAGGGGTGGGAAGCTAACTATGGCTACACCTTC. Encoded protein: CASRQGWEANYGYTF.

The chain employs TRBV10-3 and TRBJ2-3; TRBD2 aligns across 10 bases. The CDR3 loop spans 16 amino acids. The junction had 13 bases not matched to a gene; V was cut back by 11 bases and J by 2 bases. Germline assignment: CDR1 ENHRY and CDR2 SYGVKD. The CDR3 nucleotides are TGTGCCGCACGCGGCCAGCGGGAGGGGTACACAGATACGCAGTATTTT. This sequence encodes CAARGQREGYTDTQYF.

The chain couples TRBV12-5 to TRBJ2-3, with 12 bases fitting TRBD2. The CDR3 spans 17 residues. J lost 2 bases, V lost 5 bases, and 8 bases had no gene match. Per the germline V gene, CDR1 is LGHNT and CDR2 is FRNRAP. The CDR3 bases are TGTGCTAGTGGTCCGGCGGCTAGCGGGGGGGCCACAGATACGCAGTATTTT. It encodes CASGPAASGGATDTQYF.

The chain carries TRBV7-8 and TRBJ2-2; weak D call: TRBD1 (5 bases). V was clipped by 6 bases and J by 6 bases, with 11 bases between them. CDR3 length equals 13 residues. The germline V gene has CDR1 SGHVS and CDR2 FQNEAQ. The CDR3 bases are TGTGCCAGCAGGCCAGGGTCCCCCGGGGAGCTGTTTTTT. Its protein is CASRPGSPGELFF.

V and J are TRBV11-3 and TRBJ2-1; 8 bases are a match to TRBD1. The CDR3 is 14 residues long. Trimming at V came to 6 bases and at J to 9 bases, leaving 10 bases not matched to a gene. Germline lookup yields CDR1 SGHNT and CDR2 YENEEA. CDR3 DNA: TGTGCCAGCAGGCCAGGCCAGGGGGCGGGTGAGCAGTTCTTC. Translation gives CASRPGQGAGEQFF.

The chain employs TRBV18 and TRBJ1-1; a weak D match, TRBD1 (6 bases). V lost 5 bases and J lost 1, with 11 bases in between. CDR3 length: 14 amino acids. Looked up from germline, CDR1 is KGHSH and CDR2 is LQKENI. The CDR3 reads CASSRTAKNTEAFF. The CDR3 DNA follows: TGTGCCAGCTCAAGGACAGCTAAGAACACTGAAGCTTTCTTT.

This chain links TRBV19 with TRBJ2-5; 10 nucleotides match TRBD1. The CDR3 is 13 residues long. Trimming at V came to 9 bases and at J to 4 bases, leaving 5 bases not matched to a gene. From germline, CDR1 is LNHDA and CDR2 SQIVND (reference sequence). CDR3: CASGRTGGETQYF. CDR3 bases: TGTGCCAGCGGAAGGACAGGGGGAGAGACCCAGTACTTC. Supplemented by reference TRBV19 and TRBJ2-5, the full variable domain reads DGGITQSPKYLFRKEGQNVTLSCEQNLNHDAMYWYRQDPGQGLRLIYYSQIVNDFQKGDIAEGYSVSREKKESFPLTVTSAQKNPTAFYLCASGRTGGETQYFGPGTRLLVL.

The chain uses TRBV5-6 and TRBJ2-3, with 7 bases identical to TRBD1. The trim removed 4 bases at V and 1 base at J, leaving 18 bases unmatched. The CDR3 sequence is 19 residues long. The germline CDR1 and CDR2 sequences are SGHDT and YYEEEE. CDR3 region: CASSTPQSHRDSRTDTQYF. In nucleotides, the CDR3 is TGTGCCAGCAGCACGCCCCAATCTCACCGGGACAGCCGCACAGATACGCAGTATTTT.